This T cell receptor beta chain was found in a study of T cell responses to AZD1222 COVID-19 vaccine. Study details: Second doses that came at about 4 or about 12 weeks were put together.

Study-level points and caveats: Compared with day 0, the breadth and depth of the Spike-specific TCR repertoire rose significantly after two doses of AZD1222. Clonal diversity was possibly underestimated, and the donors were mostly white British, with more females. CD4 TCRs linked to vaccination spanned spike, dominating at 160-218 and 743-854.

With regard to this clone: Its target is not known.

TCRdb's table, derived via immunoSEQ multiplex PCR, lists solely in-frame clones and lacks some. The sample has some 150,000 clones, around 91% seen once. J lost 0 bases, V lost 3 bases, and 3 bases had no gene match. Germline loops: CDR1 SGHNT, CDR2 YYREEE (reference sequence). The CDR3 sequence is 15 residues long. The TCR comes from an adult in good health. This chain uses TRBV5-4 with TRBJ1-1; TRBD1 aligns across 9 bases. Sequencing was performed on peripheral blood, taken on day 0 of AZD1222 vaccination. The CDR3 DNA sequence: TGTGCCAGCAGCTGGACAGGGGACTTGAACACTGAAGCTTTCTTT. This encodes CASSWTGDLNTEAFF.